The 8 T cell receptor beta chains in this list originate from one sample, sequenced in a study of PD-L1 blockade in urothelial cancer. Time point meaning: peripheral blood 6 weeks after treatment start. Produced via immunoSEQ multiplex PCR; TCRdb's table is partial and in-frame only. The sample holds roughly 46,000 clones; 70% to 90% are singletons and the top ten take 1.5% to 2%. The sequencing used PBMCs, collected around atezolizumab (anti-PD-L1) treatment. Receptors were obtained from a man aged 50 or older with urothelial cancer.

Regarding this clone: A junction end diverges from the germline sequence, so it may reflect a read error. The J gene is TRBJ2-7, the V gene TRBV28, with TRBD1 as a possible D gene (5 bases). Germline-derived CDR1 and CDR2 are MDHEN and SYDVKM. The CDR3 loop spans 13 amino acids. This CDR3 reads CASSVLQDYGQYF. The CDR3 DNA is TGTGCCAGCAGTGTCTTACAGGATTACGGGCAGTACTTC.

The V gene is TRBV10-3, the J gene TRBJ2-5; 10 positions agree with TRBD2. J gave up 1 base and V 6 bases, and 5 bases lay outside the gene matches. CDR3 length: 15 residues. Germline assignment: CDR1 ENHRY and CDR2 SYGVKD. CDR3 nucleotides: TGTGCCATCAGCTTGATAGCGGGAGGCCAAGAGACCCAGTACTTC. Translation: CAISLIAGGQETQYF.

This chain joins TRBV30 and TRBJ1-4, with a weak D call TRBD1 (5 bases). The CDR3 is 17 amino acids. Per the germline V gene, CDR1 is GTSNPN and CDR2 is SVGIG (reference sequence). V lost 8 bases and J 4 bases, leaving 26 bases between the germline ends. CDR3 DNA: TGTGCCCGAACCCTACAGGTATGGGGACTGCTTAATGAAAAACTGTTTTTT. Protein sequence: CARTLQVWGLLNEKLFF.

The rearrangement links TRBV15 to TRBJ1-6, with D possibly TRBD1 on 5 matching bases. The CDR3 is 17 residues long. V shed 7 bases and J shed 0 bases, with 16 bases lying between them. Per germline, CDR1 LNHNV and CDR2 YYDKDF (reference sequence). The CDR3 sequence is CATKTEDIGSYNSPLHF. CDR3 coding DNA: TGTGCCACCAAGACTGAGGACATAGGCTCCTATAATTCACCCCTCCACTTT.

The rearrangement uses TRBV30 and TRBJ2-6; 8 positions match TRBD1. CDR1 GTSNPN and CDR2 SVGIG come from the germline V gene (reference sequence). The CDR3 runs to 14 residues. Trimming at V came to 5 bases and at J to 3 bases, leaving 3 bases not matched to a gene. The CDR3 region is CAWQGAGGANVLTF. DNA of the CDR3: TGTGCCTGGCAGGGGGCCGGTGGGGCCAACGTCCTGACTTTC.

The CDR3 here is CASSIHSSGETQYF. CDR3 coding DNA: TGTGCCAGTAGTATACATTCTAGCGGAGAGACCCAGTACTTC. The chain couples TRBV19 to TRBJ2-5, with TRBD2 matching over 7 bases. The CDR3 is 14 amino acids. CDR1 LNHDA and CDR2 SQIVND come from the germline V gene (reference sequence). Trimming at V came to 2 bases and at J to 4 bases, leaving 4 bases not matched to a gene.

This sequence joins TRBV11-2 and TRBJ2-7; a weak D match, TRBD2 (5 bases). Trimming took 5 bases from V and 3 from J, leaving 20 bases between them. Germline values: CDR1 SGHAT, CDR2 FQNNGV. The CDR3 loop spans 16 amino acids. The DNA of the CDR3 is TGTGCCAGCAGCCGTCGGGGAGATAGCTTAGGCTACGAGCAGTACTTC. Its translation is CASSRRGDSLGYEQYF.

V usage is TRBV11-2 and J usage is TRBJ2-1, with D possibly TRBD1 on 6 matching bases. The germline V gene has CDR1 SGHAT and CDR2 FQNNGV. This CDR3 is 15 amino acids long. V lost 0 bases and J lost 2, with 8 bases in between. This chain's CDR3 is CASSLDGTPYNEQFF. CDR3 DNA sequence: TGTGCCAGCAGCTTAGACGGGACACCCTACAATGAGCAGTTCTTC.